This is a list of T cell receptor beta chains from one sample in a study of vaccination effects on CD4 cells after COVID-19. These TCRs' antigens remain unknown. Produced via immunoSEQ multiplex PCR; TCRdb's table is partial and in-frame only. The data show tens of thousands of clones, around 70% seen once. The sample consisted of CD4+ T cells from PBMCs cultured with HCoV-OC43 spike peptides, taken after COVID-19 vaccination. All receptors come from a human donor who received a COVID-19 vaccine. CDR3s include the opening cysteine and the closing phenylalanine or tryptophan. A D gene is named only where the DNA matches it firmly. Expanded clones are given a class, and other clones once, few, many or no size at all.

abundance: NA; j_gene: TRBJ2-1; v_gene: TRBV5-1; d_gene: NA; CDR3nt: TGCGCCAGCAGTTCTCCCTCCTACAATGAGCAGTTCTTC; CDR3aa: CASSSPSYNEQFF
abundance: few; j_gene: TRBJ1-5; v_gene: TRBV4-1; d_gene: NA; CDR3nt: TGCGCCAGCAGCCAAGATCCAGGGATTAGCAATCAGCCCCAGCATTTT; CDR3aa: CASSQDPGISNQPQHF
abundance: NA; j_gene: TRBJ2-5; v_gene: TRBV11-2; d_gene: TRBD2; CDR3nt: TGTGCCAGCAGCTTAGGGCTAGCGGCCTCGGAAACCCAGTACTTC; CDR3aa: CASSLGLAASETQYF
abundance: NA; j_gene: TRBJ2-2; v_gene: TRBV24-1; d_gene: NA; CDR3nt: TGTGCCACCAGAGACTCGACAGGCTACGGGGAGCTGTTTTTT; CDR3aa: CATRDSTGYGELFF
abundance: NA; j_gene: TRBJ1-5; v_gene: TRBV7-8; d_gene: TRBD1; CDR3nt: TGTGCCAGCAGCTTGGACAGGGGTCAGCCCCAGCATTTT; CDR3aa: CASSLDRGQPQHF
abundance: few; j_gene: TRBJ2-3; v_gene: TRBV9; d_gene: NA; CDR3nt: TGTGCCAGCAGCCCTCAAGCGGGCAGCACAGATACGCAGTATTTT; CDR3aa: CASSPQAGSTDTQYF
abundance: few; j_gene: TRBJ2-2; v_gene: TRBV2; d_gene: NA; CDR3nt: TGTGCCACTACGGGGGGACAGAGATACACCGGGGAGCTGTTTTTT; CDR3aa: CATTGGQRYTGELFF
abundance: NA; j_gene: TRBJ2-3; v_gene: TRBV18; d_gene: NA; CDR3nt: TGTGCCAGCTCACTACGACTTGTAAGCACAGATACGCAGTATTTT; CDR3aa: CASSLRLVSTDTQYF
abundance: NA; j_gene: TRBJ2-3; v_gene: TRBV6-6; d_gene: TRBD2; CDR3nt: TGTGCCAGCAGTTACGGTCTAGCGGGAGAGGGAGATACGCAGTATTTT; CDR3aa: CASSYGLAGEGDTQYF
abundance: NA; j_gene: TRBJ2-3; v_gene: TRBV12-5; d_gene: NA; CDR3nt: TGTGCTAGTGGGGCAGGGGCTAGGACAGATACGCAGTATTTT; CDR3aa: CASGAGARTDTQYF
abundance: few; j_gene: TRBJ2-1; v_gene: TRBV5-1; d_gene: NA; CDR3nt: TGCGCCAGCAGCTTGGGACCGCTGAGCTCCTACAATGAGCAGTTCTTC; CDR3aa: CASSLGPLSSYNEQFF
abundance: NA; j_gene: TRBJ2-7; v_gene: TRBV5-4; d_gene: NA; CDR3nt: TGTGCCAGCACCGGAGCCGGCGGATCCTACGAGCAGTACTTC; CDR3aa: CASTGAGGSYEQYF
abundance: NA; j_gene: TRBJ2-7; v_gene: TRBV6-6; d_gene: NA; CDR3nt: TGTGCCAGCACTACAGCCGTCTCCTACGAGCAGTACTTC; CDR3aa: CASTTAVSYEQYF
abundance: NA; j_gene: TRBJ2-7; v_gene: TRBV5-1; d_gene: TRBD2; CDR3nt: TGCGCCAGCAGCTTGGCGGGGACTATCCCGGGGGAGCAGTACTTC; CDR3aa: CASSLAGTIPGEQYF
abundance: NA; j_gene: TRBJ2-5; v_gene: TRBV2; d_gene: NA; CDR3nt: TGTGCCAGCAGTGATGAGACCCAGTACTTC; CDR3aa: CASSDETQYF
abundance: NA; j_gene: TRBJ2-4; v_gene: TRBV6-6; d_gene: NA; CDR3nt: TGTGCCAGCAGTACCCCCGAGCTTCAAAACATTCAGTACTTC; CDR3aa: CASSTPELQNIQYF
abundance: NA; j_gene: TRBJ1-1; v_gene: TRBV21-1; d_gene: NA; CDR3nt: TGTGCCAGCAGCAAAGCGGGAGACACTGAAGCTTTCTTT; CDR3aa: CASSKAGDTEAFF
abundance: NA; j_gene: TRBJ2-7; v_gene: TRBV2; d_gene: NA; CDR3nt: TGTGCCAGCAGTGCTATCTACGAGCAGTACTTC; CDR3aa: CASSAIYEQYF
abundance: NA; j_gene: TRBJ2-6; v_gene: TRBV18; d_gene: TRBD1; CDR3nt: TGTGCCAGCTCGCTTCAGACAGGGAGTGCCGGGGCCAACGTCCTGACTTTC; CDR3aa: CASSLQTGSAGANVLTF
abundance: NA; j_gene: TRBJ1-1; v_gene: TRBV12-5; d_gene: NA; CDR3nt: TGTGCTAGTGGTTTGGAGGGTACGAACACTGAAGCTTTCTTT; CDR3aa: CASGLEGTNTEAFF
abundance: NA; j_gene: TRBJ2-2; v_gene: TRBV5-1; d_gene: NA; CDR3nt: TGCGCCAGCAGCTTGGCCCGGACAATTTTTAACACCGGGGAGCTGTTTTTT; CDR3aa: CASSLARTIFNTGELFF
abundance: NA; j_gene: TRBJ2-1; v_gene: TRBV5-1; d_gene: TRBD2; CDR3nt: TGCGCCAGCAGCTCCTCCGCCCTAGCGGGAGGGCTATCACCGCAGCAGTTCTTC; CDR3aa: CASSSSALAGGLSPQQFF
abundance: NA; j_gene: TRBJ1-1; v_gene: TRBV5-1; d_gene: NA; CDR3nt: TGCGCCAGCAGCCGAGGGCTGTTCACTGAAGCTTTCTTT; CDR3aa: CASSRGLFTEAFF
abundance: NA; j_gene: TRBJ1-1; v_gene: TRBV18; d_gene: NA; CDR3nt: TGTGCCAGCTCCTCTAAGGACAGCCGGAACACTGAAGCTTTCTTT; CDR3aa: CASSSKDSRNTEAFF
abundance: few; j_gene: TRBJ1-2; v_gene: TRBV27; d_gene: NA; CDR3nt: TGTGCCAGCAGTTTTGCAGGGGAATATGGCTACACCTTC; CDR3aa: CASSFAGEYGYTF
abundance: NA; j_gene: TRBJ2-3; v_gene: TRBV23-1; d_gene: TRBD2; CDR3nt: TGCGCCAGCAGTCAATCAGCCGGACTAGGGGGCACAGATACGCAGTATTTT; CDR3aa: CASSQSAGLGGTDTQYF
abundance: NA; j_gene: TRBJ2-3; v_gene: TRBV6-5; d_gene: NA; CDR3nt: TGTGCCAGCAGAGGCAGGGACACAGATACGCAGTATTTT; CDR3aa: CASRGRDTDTQYF
abundance: NA; j_gene: TRBJ2-7; v_gene: TRBV27; d_gene: NA; CDR3nt: TGTGCCAGCAGTTTCGGACTCACCTACGAGCAGTACTTC; CDR3aa: CASSFGLTYEQYF
abundance: once; j_gene: TRBJ1-1; v_gene: TRBV11-2; d_gene: TRBD1; CDR3nt: TGTGCCAGCAGCAGAGGACAGGCGGCCACTGAAGCTTTCTTT; CDR3aa: CASSRGQAATEAFF
abundance: NA; j_gene: TRBJ2-3; v_gene: TRBV24-1; d_gene: TRBD2; CDR3nt: TGTGCCACCAGTGAGGCGGGACTAGCAGATACGCAGTATTTT; CDR3aa: CATSEAGLADTQYF
abundance: NA; j_gene: TRBJ2-5; v_gene: TRBV14; d_gene: TRBD2; CDR3nt: TGTGCCAGCAGCCATAGCGGGAGGGTAAGAGAGACCCAGTACTTC; CDR3aa: CASSHSGRVRETQYF
abundance: many; j_gene: TRBJ1-6; v_gene: TRBV2; d_gene: NA; CDR3nt: TGTGCCAGCAGAGGGAGAACAGGGACCGATTCACCCCTCCACTTT; CDR3aa: CASRGRTGTDSPLHF
abundance: NA; j_gene: TRBJ2-3; v_gene: TRBV3-1/TRBV3-2; d_gene: NA; CDR3nt: TGTGCCAGCAGCCAAGAGTTTGGGCAGGGTACAGATACGCAGTATTTT; CDR3aa: CASSQEFGQGTDTQYF
abundance: NA; j_gene: TRBJ2-3; v_gene: TRBV12-3/TRBV12-4; d_gene: NA; CDR3nt: TGTGCCAGCAGTTCCCAGACCACAGATACGCAGTATTTT; CDR3aa: CASSSQTTDTQYF
abundance: few; j_gene: TRBJ2-3; v_gene: TRBV5-1; d_gene: TRBD2; CDR3nt: TGCGCCAGCACCCTGAGGATAGCGGGGGGTGGAGATACGCAGTATTTT; CDR3aa: CASTLRIAGGGDTQYF
abundance: NA; j_gene: TRBJ1-5; v_gene: TRBV6-4; d_gene: NA; CDR3nt: TGTGCCAGCAGTGACTCGAAGATTTATAGCAATCAGCCCCAGCATTTT; CDR3aa: CASSDSKIYSNQPQHF
abundance: once; j_gene: TRBJ1-2; v_gene: TRBV18; d_gene: NA; CDR3nt: TGTGCCAGCTCACCCGACAGGCAGTATGGCTACACCTTC; CDR3aa: CASSPDRQYGYTF
abundance: NA; j_gene: TRBJ2-1; v_gene: TRBV21-1; d_gene: NA; CDR3nt: TGTGCCAGCAGCAAGGTTCCTCCGGACAGGGCACGCAATGAGCAGTTCTTC; CDR3aa: CASSKVPPDRARNEQFF